This section outlines one T cell receptor beta chain sequence together with its context. The antigen remains unidentified. CDR3 length: 15 residues. V was clipped by 5 bases and J by 4 bases; unmatched bases: 7. CDR1 and CDR2 from the germline V gene are SGHRS and YFSETQ. The sample comes from a study of siplizumab effects on memory and regulatory T cells. Study-wide results and caveats: The authors did not confirm suppressive function in proliferating Tregs from siplizumab cultures.

This table comes from immunoSEQ multiplex PCR, and its TCRdb copy is limited to in-frame clones, with some not included. The sample consists of approximately 100,000 clones, just under 95% of them appearing once. Sequences were obtained from non-Treg CD4+ T cells sorted from blood. V is TRBV5-1 and J is TRBJ2-2, with 8 positions matching TRBD1. The TCR sequence derives from a human donor in good health. The CDR3 region is CASSLQGGGTGELFF. CDR3 bases: TGCGCCAGCAGTTTACAGGGGGGCGGCACCGGGGAGCTGTTTTTT. Complete variable domain (other parts from reference TRBV5-1 and TRBJ2-2): KAGVTQTPRYLIKTRGQQVTLSCSPISGHRSVSWYQQTPGQGLQFLFEYFSETQRNKGNFPGRFSGRQFSNSRSEMNVSTLELGDSALYLCASSLQGGGTGELFFGEGSRLTVL.